The source of this T cell receptor beta chain is a study of shared clonotypes between healthy human individuals. Whole-study context: Per-donor plates numbered three CD4 naive, three CD4 memory, two CD8 naive and one CD8 memory.

Broader study findings: Clonotype sharing across donors was expected to vary with sequencing depth.

CDR3 length: 14 residues. The V and J ends lost 4 bases and 3 bases respectively, with 12 bases between them. CDR1 LGHNA and CDR2 YSLEER come from the germline V gene. Each cell subset's genomic DNA was divided evenly among several immunoSEQ plates. In the original processing: Junction-only sequences produced by ImmunoSEQ had no quality scores, so filtering differed. The table came from immunoSEQ multiplex PCR; TCRdb's copy has only in-frame clones and leaves some out. The V and J calls and clone size are taken from that table; D and trimming were inferred from the DNA. The data contain roughly 2.2 million clones, 80% to 95% of them seen just once; the ten biggest clones take up approximately 0.41%. Comments on this clone: Its cognate antigen is unknown.

Sequencing used naive CD4+ T cells from PBMCs. Subset denoted: CD45RA+ positively selected. The chain carries TRBV4-3 and TRBJ1-2, with D possibly matching TRBD1 (5 bases). The origin of this receptor is a man younger than 30 in good health. Some clones in this sample may be carry-over from other donors' samples. CDR3 in amino acids: CASSRDPRDYGYTF. CDR3 nucleotides: TGCGCCAGCAGCCGCGATCCCAGGGACTATGGCTACACCTTC.